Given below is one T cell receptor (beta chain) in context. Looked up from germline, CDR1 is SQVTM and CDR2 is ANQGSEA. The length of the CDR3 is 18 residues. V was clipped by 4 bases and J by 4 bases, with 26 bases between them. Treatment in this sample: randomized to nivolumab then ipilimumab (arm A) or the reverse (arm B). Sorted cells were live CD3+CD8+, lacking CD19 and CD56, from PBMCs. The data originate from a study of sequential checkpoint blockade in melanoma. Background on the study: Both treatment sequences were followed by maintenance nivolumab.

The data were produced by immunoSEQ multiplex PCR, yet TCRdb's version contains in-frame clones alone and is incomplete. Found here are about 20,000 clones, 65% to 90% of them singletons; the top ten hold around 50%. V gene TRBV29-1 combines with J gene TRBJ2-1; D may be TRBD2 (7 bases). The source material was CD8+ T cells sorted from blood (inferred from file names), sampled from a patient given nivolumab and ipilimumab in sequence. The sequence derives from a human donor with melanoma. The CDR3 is CSVATRSLPGGFYNEQFF. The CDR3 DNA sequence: TGCAGCGTTGCGACCCGATCCCTCCCGGGGGGCTTTTACAATGAGCAGTTCTTC.